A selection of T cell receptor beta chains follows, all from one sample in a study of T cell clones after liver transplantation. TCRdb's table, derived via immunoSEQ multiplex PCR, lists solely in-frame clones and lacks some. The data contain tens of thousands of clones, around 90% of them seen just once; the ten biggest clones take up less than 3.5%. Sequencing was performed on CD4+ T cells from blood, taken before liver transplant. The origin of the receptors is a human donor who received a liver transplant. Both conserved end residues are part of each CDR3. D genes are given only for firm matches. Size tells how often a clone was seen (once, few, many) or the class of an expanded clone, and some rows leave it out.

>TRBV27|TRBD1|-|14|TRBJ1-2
TGTGCCAGCGTCGTTGACAGGGCTAACTATGGCTACACCTTC
CASVVDRANYGYTF
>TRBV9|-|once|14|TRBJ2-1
TGTGCCAGCAGCGTACGGGAGTCGGGCCATGAGCAGTTCTTC
CASSVRESGHEQFF
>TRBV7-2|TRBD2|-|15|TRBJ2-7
TGTGCCAGCAGCCGTAGGACTAGCGGAACCTACGAGCAGTACTTC
CASSRRTSGTYEQYF
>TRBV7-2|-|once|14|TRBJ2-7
TGTGCCAGCAGCTTAGGCGGCAGGCAATACGAGCAGTACTTC
CASSLGGRQYEQYF
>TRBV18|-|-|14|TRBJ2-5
TGTGCCAGCTCACCACGGCAGGTTCAAGAGACCCAGTACTTC
CASSPRQVQETQYF
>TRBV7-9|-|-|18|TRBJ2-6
TGTGCCAGCAGCTTAGAGTCAGGGGGGTCTTTTGGGGCCAACGTCCTGACTTTC
CASSLESGGSFGANVLTF
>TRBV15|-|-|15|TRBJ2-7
TGTGCCACCAGCAGAGGGGGTCAGGGCTCCTACGAGCAGTACTTC
CATSRGGQGSYEQYF
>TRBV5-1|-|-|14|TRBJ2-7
TGCGCCAGCAAATATAGTATCCGGGAAAACGAGCAGTACTTC
CASKYSIRENEQYF
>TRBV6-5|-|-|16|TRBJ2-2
TGTGCCAGCAGTTATGGGAGACCTGCGAACACCGGGGAGCTGTTTTTT
CASSYGRPANTGELFF
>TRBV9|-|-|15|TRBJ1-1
TGTGCCAGCAGCCCCGCCGACGGGGGAAACACTGAAGCTTTCTTT
CASSPADGGNTEAFF
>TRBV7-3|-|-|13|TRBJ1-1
TGTGCCAGCAGCTTAAGGGCGAACACTGAAGCTTTCTTT
CASSLRANTEAFF
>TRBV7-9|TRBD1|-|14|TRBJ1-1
TGTGCCAGCAGCTTAGAGGGGGCCAACACTGAAGCTTTCTTT
CASSLEGANTEAFF